The clone carrying this TCR beta chain was seen a handful of times. The antigen is undetermined. The data were obtained in a study of T cells in Graves' hyperthyroidism and ophthalmopathy. Exclusion followed for patients with uncontrolled infection, other autoimmune disease, pregnancy or lactation. RNA transcripts yielded amplified TCR beta CDR3 regions. During a first-round RT-PCR of the TCR CDR3, the HTBI primer set was used. Each CDR3 protein is one row after TCRdb ran MiXCR on the multiplex PCR reads. The table shows over 400,000 distinct CDR3 sequences, with approximately 23% occurring only once. The ends lost 5 bases at V and 0 bases at J; junction bases unmatched: 4. Germline-derived CDR1 and CDR2 are SGHTA and FQGTGA. CDR3 length: 15 amino acids. General study results and limits: Blood shared most expanded thyroid clonotypes above 0.001. The model forecast ophthalmopathy, anticipating it by a median roughly 6 months before onset.

The receptor's source is a woman aged 70-85 years with Graves' ophthalmopathy. J is TRBJ2-3 and V is TRBV7-3, with TRBD2 identical over 8 bases. Source material: blood. CDR3 region: CASSRGLGSTDTQYF. The DNA for the CDR3 is TGTGCCAGCAGCCGGGGACTAGGGAGCACAGATACGCAGTATTTT.